This T cell receptor (beta chain) derives from a study of blood T cell repertoires in COVID-19. Turning to the study itself: Sites in the United States, Italy and Spain provided acute and convalescent COVID-19 samples. T cells, B-cell-depleted T cells, or PBMCs supplied cDNA or gDNA.

This CDR3 contains 16 residues. Looked up from germline, CDR1 is LGHNT and CDR2 is FRNRAP. V lost 1 base and J 3 bases, leaving 14 bases between the germline ends. Source study methods: Reference gene primers were amplified, and this amplification served to estimate nucleated cell counts. TCRdb's table, derived via immunoSEQ multiplex PCR, lists solely in-frame clones and lacks some. The V and J calls and clone size are taken from that table; D and trimming were inferred from the DNA. This sample has 160,000 or so clones, with roughly 83% found just once. This receptor was obtained from a human donor in a cohort sampled during active COVID-19. The sequencing input was peripheral blood. This chain connects TRBV12-5 to TRBJ2-3; TRBD2 might be the D (5 bases). This CDR3 is CASGLGPRGKTDTQYF. The CDR3 DNA reads TGTGCTAGTGGTTTGGGGCCCCGAGGGAAGACAGATACGCAGTATTTT.